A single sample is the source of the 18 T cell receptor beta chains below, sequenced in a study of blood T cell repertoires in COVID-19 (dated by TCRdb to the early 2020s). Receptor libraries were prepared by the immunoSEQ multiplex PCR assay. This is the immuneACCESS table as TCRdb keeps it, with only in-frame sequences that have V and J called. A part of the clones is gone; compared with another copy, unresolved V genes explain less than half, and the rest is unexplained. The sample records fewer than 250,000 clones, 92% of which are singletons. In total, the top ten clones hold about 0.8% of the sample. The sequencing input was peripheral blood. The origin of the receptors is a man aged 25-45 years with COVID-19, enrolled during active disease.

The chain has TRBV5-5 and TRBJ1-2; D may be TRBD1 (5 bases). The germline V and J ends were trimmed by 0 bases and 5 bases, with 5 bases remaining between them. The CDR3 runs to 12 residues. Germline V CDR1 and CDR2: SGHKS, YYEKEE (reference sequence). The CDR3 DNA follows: TGTGCCAGCAGCTTGGAGGGGTATGGCTACACCTTC. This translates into CASSLEGYGYTF.

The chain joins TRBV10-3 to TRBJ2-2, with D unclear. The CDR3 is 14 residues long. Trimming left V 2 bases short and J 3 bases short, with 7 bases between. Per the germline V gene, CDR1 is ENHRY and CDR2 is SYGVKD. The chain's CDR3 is CAISEEPDTGELFF. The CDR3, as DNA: TGTGCCATCAGTGAGGAACCAGACACCGGGGAGCTGTTTTTT.

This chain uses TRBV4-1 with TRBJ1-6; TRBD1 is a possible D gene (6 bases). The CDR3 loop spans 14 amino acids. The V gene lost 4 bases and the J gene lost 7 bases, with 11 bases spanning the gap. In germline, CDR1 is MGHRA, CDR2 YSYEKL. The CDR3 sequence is CASSLQGANSPLHF. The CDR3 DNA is TGCGCCAGCAGCCTACAGGGAGCGAATTCACCCCTCCACTTT.

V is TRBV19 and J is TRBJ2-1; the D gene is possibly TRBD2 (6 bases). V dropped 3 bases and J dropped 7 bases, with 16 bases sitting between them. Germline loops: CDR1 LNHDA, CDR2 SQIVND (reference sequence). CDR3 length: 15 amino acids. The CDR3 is CASSMVGGRGNEQFF. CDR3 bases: TGTGCCAGTAGTATGGTCGGGGGTCGTGGGAATGAGCAGTTCTTC.

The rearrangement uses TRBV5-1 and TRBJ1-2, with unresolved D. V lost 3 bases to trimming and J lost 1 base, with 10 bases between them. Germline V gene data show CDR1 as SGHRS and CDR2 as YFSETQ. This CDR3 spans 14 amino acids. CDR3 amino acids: CASSSDGLNYGYTF. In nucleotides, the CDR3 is TGCGCCAGCAGCTCGGACGGACTTAACTATGGCTACACCTTC.

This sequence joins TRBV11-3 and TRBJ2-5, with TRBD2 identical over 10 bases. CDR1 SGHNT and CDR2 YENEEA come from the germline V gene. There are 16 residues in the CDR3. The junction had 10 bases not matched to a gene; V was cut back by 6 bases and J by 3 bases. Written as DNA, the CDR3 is TGTGCCAGCAGTTCATTCAGCGGGGGGGCGAAAGAGACCCAGTACTTC. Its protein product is CASSSFSGGAKETQYF.

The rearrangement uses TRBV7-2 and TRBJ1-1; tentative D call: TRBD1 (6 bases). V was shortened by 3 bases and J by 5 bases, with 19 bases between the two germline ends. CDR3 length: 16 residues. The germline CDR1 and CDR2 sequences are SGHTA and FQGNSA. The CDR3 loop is CASSFDHTGMRTEAFF. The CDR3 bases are TGTGCCAGCAGCTTCGACCATACAGGGATGAGGACTGAAGCTTTCTTT.

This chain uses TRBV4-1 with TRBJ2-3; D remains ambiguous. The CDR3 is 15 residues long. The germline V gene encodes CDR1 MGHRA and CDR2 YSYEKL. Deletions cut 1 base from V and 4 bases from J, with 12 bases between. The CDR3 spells CASSQVVSPADTQYF. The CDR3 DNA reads TGCGCCAGCAGCCAAGTAGTAAGTCCCGCAGATACGCAGTATTTT.

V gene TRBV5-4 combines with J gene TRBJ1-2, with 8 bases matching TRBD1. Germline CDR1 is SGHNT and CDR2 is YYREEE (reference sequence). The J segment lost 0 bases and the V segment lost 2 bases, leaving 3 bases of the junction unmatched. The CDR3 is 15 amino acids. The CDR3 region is CASSFGTGANYGYTF. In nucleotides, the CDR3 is TGTGCCAGCAGCTTCGGGACAGGTGCTAACTATGGCTACACCTTC.

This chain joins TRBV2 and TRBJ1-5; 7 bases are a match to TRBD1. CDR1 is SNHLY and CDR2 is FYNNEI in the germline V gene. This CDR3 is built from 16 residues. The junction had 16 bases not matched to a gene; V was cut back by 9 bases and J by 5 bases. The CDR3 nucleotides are TGTGCCAGTACATCTTCCACCGGACAGGTTTATCAGCCCCAGCATTTT. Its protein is CASTSSTGQVYQPQHF.

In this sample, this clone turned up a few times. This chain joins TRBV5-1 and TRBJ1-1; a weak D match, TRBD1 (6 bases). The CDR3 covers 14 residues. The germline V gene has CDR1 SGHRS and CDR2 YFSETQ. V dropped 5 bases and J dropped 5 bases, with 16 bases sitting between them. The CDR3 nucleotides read TGCGCCAGCAGTCCTACCACAGGGAAAACTGAAGCTTTCTTT. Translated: CASSPTTGKTEAFF.

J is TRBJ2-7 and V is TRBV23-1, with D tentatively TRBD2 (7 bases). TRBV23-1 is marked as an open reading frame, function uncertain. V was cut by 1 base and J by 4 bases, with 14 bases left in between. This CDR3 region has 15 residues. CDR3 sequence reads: CASSQLVGGGYEQYF. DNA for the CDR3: TGCGCCAGCAGTCAATTGGTAGGGGGGGGTTACGAGCAGTACTTC.

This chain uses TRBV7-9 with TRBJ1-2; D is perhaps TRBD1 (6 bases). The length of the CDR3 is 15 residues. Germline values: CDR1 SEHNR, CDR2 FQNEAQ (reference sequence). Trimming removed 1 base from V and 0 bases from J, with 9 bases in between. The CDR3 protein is CASSLGAGANYGYTF. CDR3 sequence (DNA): TGTGCCAGCAGCTTAGGAGCAGGGGCTAACTATGGCTACACCTTC.

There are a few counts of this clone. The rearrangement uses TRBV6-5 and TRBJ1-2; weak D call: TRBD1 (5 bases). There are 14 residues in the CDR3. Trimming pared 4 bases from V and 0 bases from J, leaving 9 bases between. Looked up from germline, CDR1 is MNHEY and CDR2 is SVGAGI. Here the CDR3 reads CASSLTDANYGYTF. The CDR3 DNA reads TGTGCCAGCAGTTTGACAGATGCTAACTATGGCTACACCTTC.

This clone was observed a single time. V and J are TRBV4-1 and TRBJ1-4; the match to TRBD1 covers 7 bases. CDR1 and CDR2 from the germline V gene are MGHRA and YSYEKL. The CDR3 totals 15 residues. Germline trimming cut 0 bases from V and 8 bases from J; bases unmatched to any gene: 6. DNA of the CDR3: TGCGCCAGCAGCCAAGATCTAGGGGGCGAGGAAAAACTGTTTTTT. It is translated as CASSQDLGGEEKLFF.

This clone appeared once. The DNA for the CDR3 is TGTGCCTGGAGCCCCCGGGTTCGAAATGAGCAGTTCTTC. Translating it yields CAWSPRVRNEQFF. The chain couples TRBV30 to TRBJ2-1, with D unclear. The V gene's germline CDR1 is GTSNPN and CDR2 SVGIG (reference sequence). This CDR3 region has 13 residues. With 3 bases removed from V and 7 bases from J, the gap between germline ends came to 13 bases.

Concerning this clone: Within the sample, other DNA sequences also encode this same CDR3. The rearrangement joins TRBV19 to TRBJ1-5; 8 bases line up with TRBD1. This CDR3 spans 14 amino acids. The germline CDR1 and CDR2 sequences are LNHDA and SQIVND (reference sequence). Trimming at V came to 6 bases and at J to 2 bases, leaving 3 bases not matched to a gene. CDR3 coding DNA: TGTGCCAGTAGCAAGGGACAGGGCAATCAGCCCCAGCATTTT. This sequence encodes CASSKGQGNQPQHF.

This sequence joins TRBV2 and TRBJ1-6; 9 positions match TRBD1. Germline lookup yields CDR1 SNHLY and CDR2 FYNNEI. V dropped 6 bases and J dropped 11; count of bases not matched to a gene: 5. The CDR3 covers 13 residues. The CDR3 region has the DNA TGTGCCAGCAGCGGGACAGGGTTCCCACCCCTCCACTTT. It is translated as CASSGTGFPPLHF.